This TCR beta chain was identified during a study of cytomegalovirus exposure and HLA in healthy donors. The germline gives CDR1 SQVTM, CDR2 ANQGSEA. V lost 4 bases and J lost 0; bases outside the gene matches: 6. The CDR3 length is 15 residues. PCR amplification relied on 60 Vbeta primers (plus 13 Jbeta primers). Data came from immunoSEQ multiplex PCR; TCRdb stores just in-frame clones and leaves some out. The profile shows approximately 190,000 clones, about four fifths of them singletons. Sequenced input: PBMCs. The V gene is TRBV29-1, the J gene TRBJ2-3; 8 bases line up with TRBD2. This sequence was found in a young woman in good health and CMV-seronegative. The chain's CDR3 is CSVVLAGQSTDTQYF. Written as DNA, the CDR3 is TGCAGCGTTGTCTTAGCGGGGCAGAGCACAGATACGCAGTATTTT.